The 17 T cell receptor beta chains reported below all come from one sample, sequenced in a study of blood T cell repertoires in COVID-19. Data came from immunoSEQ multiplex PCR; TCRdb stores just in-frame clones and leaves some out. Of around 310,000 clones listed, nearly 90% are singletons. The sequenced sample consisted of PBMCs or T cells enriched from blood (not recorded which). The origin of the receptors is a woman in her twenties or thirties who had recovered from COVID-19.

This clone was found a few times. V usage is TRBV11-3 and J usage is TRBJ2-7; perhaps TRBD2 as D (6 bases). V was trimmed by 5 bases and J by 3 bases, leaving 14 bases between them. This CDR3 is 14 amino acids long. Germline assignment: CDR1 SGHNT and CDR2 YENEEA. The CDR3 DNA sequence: TGTGCCAGCAGCCCCCGCGCGGGATACTACGAGCAGTACTTC. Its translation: CASSPRAGYYEQYF.

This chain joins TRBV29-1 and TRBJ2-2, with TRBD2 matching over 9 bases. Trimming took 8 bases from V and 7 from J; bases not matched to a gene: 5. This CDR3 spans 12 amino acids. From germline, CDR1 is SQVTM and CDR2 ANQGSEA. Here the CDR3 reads CSSRLADGELFF. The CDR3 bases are TGCAGCTCTAGACTAGCGGACGGGGAGCTGTTTTTT.

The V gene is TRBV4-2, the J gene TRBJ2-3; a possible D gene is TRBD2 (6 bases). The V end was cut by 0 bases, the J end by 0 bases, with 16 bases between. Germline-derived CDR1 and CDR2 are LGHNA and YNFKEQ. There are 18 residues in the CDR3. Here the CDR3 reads CASSQDYRGNPSTDTQYF. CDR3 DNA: TGTGCCAGCAGCCAAGATTACCGGGGGAACCCTAGCACAGATACGCAGTATTTT.

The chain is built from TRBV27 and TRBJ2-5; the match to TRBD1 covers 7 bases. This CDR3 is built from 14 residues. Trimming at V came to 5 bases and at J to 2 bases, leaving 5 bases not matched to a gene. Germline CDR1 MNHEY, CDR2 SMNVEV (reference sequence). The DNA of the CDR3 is TGTGCCAGCAGTCGAGGGGACAGTCAAGAGACCCAGTACTTC. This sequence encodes CASSRGDSQETQYF.

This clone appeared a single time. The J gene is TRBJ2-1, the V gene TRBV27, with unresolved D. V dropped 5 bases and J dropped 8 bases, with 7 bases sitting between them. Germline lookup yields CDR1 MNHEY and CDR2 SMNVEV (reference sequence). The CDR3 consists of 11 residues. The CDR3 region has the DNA TGTGCCAGCAGTCACATCTATGAGCAGTTCTTC. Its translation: CASSHIYEQFF.

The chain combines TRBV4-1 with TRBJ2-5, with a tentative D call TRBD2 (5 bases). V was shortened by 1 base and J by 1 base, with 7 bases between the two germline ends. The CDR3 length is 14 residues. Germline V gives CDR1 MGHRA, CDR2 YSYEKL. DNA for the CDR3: TGCGCCAGCAGCCAAGGACTAACCCAAGAGACCCAGTACTTC. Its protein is CASSQGLTQETQYF.

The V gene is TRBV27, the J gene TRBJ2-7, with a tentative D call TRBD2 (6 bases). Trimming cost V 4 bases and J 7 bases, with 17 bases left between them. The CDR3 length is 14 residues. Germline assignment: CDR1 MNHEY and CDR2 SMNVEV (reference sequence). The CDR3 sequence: CASSSGALLGEQYF. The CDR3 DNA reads TGTGCCAGCAGTTCGGGAGCCCTACTTGGGGAGCAGTACTTC.

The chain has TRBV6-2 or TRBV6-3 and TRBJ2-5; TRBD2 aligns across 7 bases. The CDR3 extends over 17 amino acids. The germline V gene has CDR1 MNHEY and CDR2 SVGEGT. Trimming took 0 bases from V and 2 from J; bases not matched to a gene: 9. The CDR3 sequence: CASSYSELAVTQETQYF. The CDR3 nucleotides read TGTGCCAGCAGTTACTCGGAGCTAGCGGTCACTCAAGAGACCCAGTACTTC.

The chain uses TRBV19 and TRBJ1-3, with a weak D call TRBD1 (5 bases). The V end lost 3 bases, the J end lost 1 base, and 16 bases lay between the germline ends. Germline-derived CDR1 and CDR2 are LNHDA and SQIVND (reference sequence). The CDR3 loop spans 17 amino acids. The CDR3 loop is CASSILAGIGSGNTIYF. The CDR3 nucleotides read TGTGCCAGTAGTATTCTCGCAGGGATAGGATCTGGAAACACCATATATTTT.

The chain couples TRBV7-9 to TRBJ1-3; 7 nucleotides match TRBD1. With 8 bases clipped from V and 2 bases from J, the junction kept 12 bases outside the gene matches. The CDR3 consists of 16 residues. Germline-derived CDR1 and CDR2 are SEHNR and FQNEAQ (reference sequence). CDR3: CASGPNRGSAGNTIYF. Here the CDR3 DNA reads TGTGCCAGCGGCCCGAACAGGGGATCGGCTGGAAACACCATATATTTT.

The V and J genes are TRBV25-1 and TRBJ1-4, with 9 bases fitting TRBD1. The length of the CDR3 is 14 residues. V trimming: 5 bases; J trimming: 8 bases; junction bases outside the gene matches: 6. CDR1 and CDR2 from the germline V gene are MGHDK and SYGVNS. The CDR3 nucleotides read TGTGCCAGCAGTACAGGGGGCAACGGGGAAAAACTGTTTTTT. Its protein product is CASSTGGNGEKLFF.

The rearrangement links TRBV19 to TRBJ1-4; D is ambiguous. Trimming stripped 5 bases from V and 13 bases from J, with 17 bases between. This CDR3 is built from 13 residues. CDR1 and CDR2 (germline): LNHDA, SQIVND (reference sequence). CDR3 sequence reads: CASSSEAGEGLFF. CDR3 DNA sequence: TGTGCCAGTAGTTCGGAGGCGGGTGAGGGACTGTTTTTT.

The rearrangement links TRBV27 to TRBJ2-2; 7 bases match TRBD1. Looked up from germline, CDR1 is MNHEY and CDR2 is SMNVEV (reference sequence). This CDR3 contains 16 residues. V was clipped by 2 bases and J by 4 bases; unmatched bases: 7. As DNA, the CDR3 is TGTGCCAGCAGTTTAGACGAGGGGGCGATCACCGGGGAGCTGTTTTTT. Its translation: CASSLDEGAITGELFF.

The CDR3 region is CSVETGEGPETQYF. As DNA, the CDR3 is TGCAGCGTTGAAACGGGGGAGGGCCCGGAGACCCAGTACTTC. This chain joins TRBV29-1 and TRBJ2-5; 7 positions match TRBD2. After removal of 2 bases from V and 5 bases from J, the junction contained 8 bases not matched to a gene. CDR1 is SQVTM, CDR2 ANQGSEA, per germline. There are 14 residues in the CDR3.

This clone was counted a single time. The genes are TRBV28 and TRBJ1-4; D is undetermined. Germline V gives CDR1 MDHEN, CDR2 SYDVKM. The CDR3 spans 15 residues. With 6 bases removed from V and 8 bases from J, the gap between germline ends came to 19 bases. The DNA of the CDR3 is TGTGCCAGCAGATCCCCCGGGAGGGAACGGGAAAAACTGTTTTTT. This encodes CASRSPGREREKLFF.

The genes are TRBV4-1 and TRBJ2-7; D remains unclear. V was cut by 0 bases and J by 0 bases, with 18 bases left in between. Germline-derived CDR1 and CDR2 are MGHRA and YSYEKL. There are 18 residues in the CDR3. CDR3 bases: TGCGCCAGCAGCCAAGAAACTTCCCTGAGACACCGCTCCTACGAGCAGTACTTC. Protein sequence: CASSQETSLRHRSYEQYF.

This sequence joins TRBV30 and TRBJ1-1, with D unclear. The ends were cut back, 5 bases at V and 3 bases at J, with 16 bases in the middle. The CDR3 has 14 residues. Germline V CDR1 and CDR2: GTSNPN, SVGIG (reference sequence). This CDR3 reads CAWAPGPWDTEAFF. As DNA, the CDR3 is TGTGCCTGGGCCCCAGGCCCCTGGGACACTGAAGCTTTCTTT.